The 6 T cell receptor beta chains below all came from one sample that was sequenced in a study of control samples from healthy donors and cancer patients. The assay was immunoSEQ multiplex PCR, and TCRdb's table has in-frame clones only and misses some. The table records about 63,000 clones, more than 75% of them present only once. Sequencing used PBMCs. The source is a woman in her sixties with lung cancer.

The chain employs TRBV12-3 or TRBV12-4 and TRBJ2-7, with a weak D call TRBD2 (6 bases). The length of the CDR3 is 13 residues. The germline V and J ends were trimmed by 4 bases and 5 bases, with 12 bases remaining between them. The CDR3 sequence: CASSYYRRDEQYF. DNA for the CDR3: TGTGCCAGCAGTTATTATAGGAGGGACGAGCAGTACTTC.

The chain is built from TRBV7-6 and TRBJ1-4, with 7 bases identical to TRBD1. The V and J ends lost 1 base and 7 bases, in that order; junction bases with no gene match: 3. The CDR3 sequence is 14 residues long. The V gene's germline CDR1 is SGHVS and CDR2 FNYEAQ. The CDR3 is CASSLEAGGEKLFF. CDR3 nucleotides: TGTGCCAGCAGCTTAGAGGCAGGGGGTGAAAAACTGTTTTTT.

The chain is built from TRBV5-8 and TRBJ2-3, with TRBD1 identical over 7 bases. Germline V gene data show CDR1 as SGHTS and CDR2 as YDEGEE. Trimming cost V 4 bases and J 0 bases; bases outside gene matches: 5. The CDR3 is 15 amino acids. CDR3 sequence reads: CASSVGTASTDTQYF. CDR3 in DNA: TGTGCCAGCAGCGTAGGGACAGCTAGCACAGATACGCAGTATTTT.

The rearrangement links TRBV5-5 to TRBJ1-1, with D possibly TRBD1 on 5 matching bases. The V end was cut by 0 bases, the J end by 0 bases, with 9 bases between. The germline V gene has CDR1 SGHKS and CDR2 YYEKEE (reference sequence). This CDR3 has 15 residues. The CDR3 nucleotides are TGTGCCAGCAGCTTGGCGCCGGGGCTGAACACTGAAGCTTTCTTT. It yields the protein CASSLAPGLNTEAFF.

The chain has TRBV19 and TRBJ2-5; D is perhaps TRBD1 or TRBD2 (5 bases each). The germline CDR1 and CDR2 sequences are LNHDA and SQIVND (reference sequence). CDR3 length: 14 residues. V gave up 1 base and J gave up 5 bases, with 11 bases separating them. Here the CDR3 DNA reads TGTGCCAGTAGTATAGGCTGGGACGGGGAGACCCAGTACTTC. Translating gives CASSIGWDGETQYF.

This clone has more than one count but fewer than ten. This chain connects TRBV3-1 (or the pseudogene TRBV3-2) to TRBJ2-1, with a tentative D call TRBD1 (5 bases). The ends were cut back, 4 bases at V and 5 bases at J, with 12 bases in the middle. Germline CDR1 reads LGHDT; CDR2 reads YNNKEL (reference sequence). The CDR3 totals 14 residues. In DNA, the CDR3 is TGTGCCAGCAGCCCTAATATAGGGGACAATGAGCAGTTCTTC. Translating it yields CASSPNIGDNEQFF.